This T cell receptor (beta chain) was identified during a study of blood T cell repertoires in COVID-19. The overall study: COVID-19 samples, acute and convalescent, were from the United States, Italy and Spain. Sample material is recorded as cDNA or gDNA derived from T cells, B-cell-depleted T cells, or PBMCs.

Sequencing used immunoSEQ multiplex PCR; TCRdb keeps in-frame clones, though not all of them. There are approximately 260,000 clones in the sample; approximately 86% occur only once, and around 3.6% lies in the top ten. CDR3 length: 15 residues. Germline-derived CDR1 and CDR2 are MNHEY and SMNVEV (reference sequence). V was pared by 0 bases and J by 4 bases, with 9 bases between. Sequencing was carried out using peripheral blood. The chain uses TRBV27 and TRBJ1-4, with D possibly matching TRBD1 (6 bases). This clonotype originated in a man between 18 and 35 years old with active or convalescent COVID-19. This chain's CDR3 is CASSLSAGVNEKLFF. The CDR3, as DNA: TGTGCCAGCAGTTTATCTGCAGGGGTTAATGAAAAACTGTTTTTT.